The T cell receptor (beta chain) described here comes from a study of regulatory T cells in long-lasting Graves disease. Time point defined: persistent/refractory GD, antithyroid drugs over 5 years with positive TRAb. PBMC RNA was the source of the TCR library. Recruitment took place at an endocrinology department in Xi'an, China. As concerns this clonotype: The antigen remains undetermined.

The CDR3 totals 14 residues. CDR1 and CDR2 (germline): SGHDN, FVKESK. V lost 2 bases and J lost 3, with 8 bases in between. With iRepertoire HTBI primers and Arm-PCR of CDR3 regions, TCR beta libraries were built. One entry per CDR3 protein results from TCRdb running MiXCR on the multiplex PCR reads. The sample has fewer than 450,000 distinct CDR3 sequences, less than 25% seen once. Study observations and caveats: Reduced TCR diversity was observed in persistent Graves' patients versus newly diagnosed patients. The number of shared public clonotypes was higher in persistent patients (around 2,500) than new patients (about 910). Because few samples were included, accuracy may have been lower.

The sequence was obtained from a female donor with Graves disease. The material was peripheral blood mononuclear cells (PBMCs), obtained when the disease was refractory, from a patient treated with antithyroid drugs. The chain has TRBV14 and TRBJ1-3; D might be TRBD1 (5 bases). The CDR3 region is CASSQRQHGNTIYF. The CDR3 nucleotides are TGTGCCAGCAGCCAACGACAGCATGGAAACACCATATATTTT.